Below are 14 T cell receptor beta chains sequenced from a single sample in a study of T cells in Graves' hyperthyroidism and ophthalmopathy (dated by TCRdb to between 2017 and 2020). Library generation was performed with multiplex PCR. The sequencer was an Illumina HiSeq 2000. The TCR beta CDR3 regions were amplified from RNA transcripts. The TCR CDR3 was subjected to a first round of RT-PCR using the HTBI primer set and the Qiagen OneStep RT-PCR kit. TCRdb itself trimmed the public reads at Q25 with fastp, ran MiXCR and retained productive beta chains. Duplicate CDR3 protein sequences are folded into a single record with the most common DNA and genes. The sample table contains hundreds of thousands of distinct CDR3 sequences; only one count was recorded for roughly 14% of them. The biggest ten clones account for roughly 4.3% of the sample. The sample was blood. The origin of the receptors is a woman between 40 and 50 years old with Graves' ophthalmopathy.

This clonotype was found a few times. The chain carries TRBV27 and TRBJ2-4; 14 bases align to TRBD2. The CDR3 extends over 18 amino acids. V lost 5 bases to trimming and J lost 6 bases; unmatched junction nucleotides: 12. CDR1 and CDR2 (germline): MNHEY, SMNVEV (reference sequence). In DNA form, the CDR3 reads TGTGCCAGCAGTAGATCCGGGACTAGCGGGAGATCGGTAAACATTCAGTACTTC. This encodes CASSRSGTSGRSVNIQYF.

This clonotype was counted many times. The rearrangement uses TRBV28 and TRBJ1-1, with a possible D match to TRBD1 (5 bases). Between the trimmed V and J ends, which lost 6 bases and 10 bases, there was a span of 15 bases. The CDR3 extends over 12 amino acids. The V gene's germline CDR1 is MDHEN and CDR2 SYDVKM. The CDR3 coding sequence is TGTGCCAGCAGCTTTACAGGAGGAGGAGCTTTCTTT. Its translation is CASSFTGGGAFF.

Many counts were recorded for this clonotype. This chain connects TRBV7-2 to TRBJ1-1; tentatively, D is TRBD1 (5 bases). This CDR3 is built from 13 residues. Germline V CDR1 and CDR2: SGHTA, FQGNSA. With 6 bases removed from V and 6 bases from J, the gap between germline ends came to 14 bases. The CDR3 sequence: CASRPARGAEAFF. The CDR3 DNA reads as TGTGCCAGCAGACCCGCGAGGGGAGCTGAAGCTTTCTTT.

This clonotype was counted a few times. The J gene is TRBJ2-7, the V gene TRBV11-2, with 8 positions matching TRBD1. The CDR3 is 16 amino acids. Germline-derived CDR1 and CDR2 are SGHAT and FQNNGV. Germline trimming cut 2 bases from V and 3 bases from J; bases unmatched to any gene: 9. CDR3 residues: CASSLTGQGSVYEQYF. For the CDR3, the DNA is TGTGCCAGCAGCTTAACCGGACAGGGTTCCGTCTACGAGCAGTACTTC.

The CDR3 DNA reads as TGTGCCAGCAGTCCACTCCGGGGGGCTAGCAATCAGCCCCAGCATTTT. Encoded protein: CASSPLRGASNQPQHF. V usage is TRBV12-3 or TRBV12-4 and J usage is TRBJ1-5, with TRBD1 as a possible D gene (6 bases). Trimming removed 5 bases from V and 0 bases from J, with 14 bases in between. The CDR3 is 16 amino acids.

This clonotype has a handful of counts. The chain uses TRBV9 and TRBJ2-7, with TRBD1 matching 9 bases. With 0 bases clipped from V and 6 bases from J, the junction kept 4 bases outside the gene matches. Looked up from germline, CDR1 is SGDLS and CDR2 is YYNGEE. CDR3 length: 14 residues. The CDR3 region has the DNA TGTGCCAGCAGCGTAGGGACAGGGGCCATCGAGCAGTACTTC. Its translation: CASSVGTGAIEQYF.

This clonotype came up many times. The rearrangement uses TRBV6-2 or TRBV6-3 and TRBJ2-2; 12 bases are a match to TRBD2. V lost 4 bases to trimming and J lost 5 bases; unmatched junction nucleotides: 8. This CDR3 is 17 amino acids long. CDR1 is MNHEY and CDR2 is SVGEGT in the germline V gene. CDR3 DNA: TGTGCCAGCAGTTTAAGGCCTAGCGGGAGGGAAACCGGGGAGCTGTTTTTT. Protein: CASSLRPSGRETGELFF.

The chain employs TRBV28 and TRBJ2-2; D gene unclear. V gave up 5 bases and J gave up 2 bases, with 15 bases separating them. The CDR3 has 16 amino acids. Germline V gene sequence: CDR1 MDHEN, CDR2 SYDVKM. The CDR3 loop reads CASSLPRPDNTGELFF. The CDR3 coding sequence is TGTGCCAGCAGTCTACCTCGGCCCGATAACACCGGGGAGCTGTTTTTT.

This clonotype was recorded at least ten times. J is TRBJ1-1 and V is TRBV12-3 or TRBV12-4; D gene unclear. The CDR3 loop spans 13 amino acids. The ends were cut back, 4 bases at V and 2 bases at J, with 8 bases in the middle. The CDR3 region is CASSSPTNTEAFF. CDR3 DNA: TGTGCCAGCAGTTCCCCCACAAACACTGAAGCTTTCTTT.

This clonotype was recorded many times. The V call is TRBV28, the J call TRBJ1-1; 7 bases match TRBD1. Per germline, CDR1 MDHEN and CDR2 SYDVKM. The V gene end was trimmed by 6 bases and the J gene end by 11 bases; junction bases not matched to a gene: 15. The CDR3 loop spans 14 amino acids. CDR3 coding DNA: TGTGCCAGCAGCACCGGACCGGGACAGCTTTCGGCTTTCTTT. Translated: CASSTGPGQLSAFF.

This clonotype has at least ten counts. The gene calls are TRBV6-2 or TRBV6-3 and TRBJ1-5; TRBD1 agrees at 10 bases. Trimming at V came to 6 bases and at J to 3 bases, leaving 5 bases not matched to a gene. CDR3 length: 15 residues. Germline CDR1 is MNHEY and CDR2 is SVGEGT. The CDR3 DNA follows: TGTGCCAGCAGGGGGACAGGGGAATACAATCAGCCCCAGCATTTT. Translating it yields CASRGTGEYNQPQHF.

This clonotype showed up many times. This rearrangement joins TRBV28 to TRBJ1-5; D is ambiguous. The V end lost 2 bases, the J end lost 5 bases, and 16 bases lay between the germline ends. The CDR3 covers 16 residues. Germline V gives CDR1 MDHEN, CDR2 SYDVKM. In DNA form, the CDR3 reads TGTGCCAGCAGTTTAGTGATTCGGGTTGGGGATCAGCCCCAGCATTTT. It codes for CASSLVIRVGDQPQHF. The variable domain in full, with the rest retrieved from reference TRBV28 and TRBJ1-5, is DVKVTQSSRYLVKRTGEKVFLECVQDMDHENMFWYRQDPGLGLRLIYFSYDVKMKEKGDIPEGYSVSREKKERFSLILESASTNQTSMYLCASSLVIRVGDQPQHFGDGTRLSIL.

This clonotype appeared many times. CDR3 in amino acids: CASSYSTRGGGYTF. In DNA form, the CDR3 reads TGTGCCAGCAGTTACTCGACAAGGGGTGGTGGCTACACCTTC. This chain links TRBV6-2 or TRBV6-3 with TRBJ1-2, with D tentatively TRBD1 (5 bases). The CDR3 sequence is 14 residues long. CDR1 and CDR2 (germline): MNHEY, SVGEGT. With 0 bases removed from V and 7 bases from J, the gap between germline ends came to 12 bases.

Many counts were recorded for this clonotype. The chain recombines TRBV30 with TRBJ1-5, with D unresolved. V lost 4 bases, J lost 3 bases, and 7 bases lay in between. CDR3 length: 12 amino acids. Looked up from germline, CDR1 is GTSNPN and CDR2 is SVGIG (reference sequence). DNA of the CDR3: TGTGCCTGGAAAGGCCTCAATCAGCCCCAGCATTTT. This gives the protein CAWKGLNQPQHF.